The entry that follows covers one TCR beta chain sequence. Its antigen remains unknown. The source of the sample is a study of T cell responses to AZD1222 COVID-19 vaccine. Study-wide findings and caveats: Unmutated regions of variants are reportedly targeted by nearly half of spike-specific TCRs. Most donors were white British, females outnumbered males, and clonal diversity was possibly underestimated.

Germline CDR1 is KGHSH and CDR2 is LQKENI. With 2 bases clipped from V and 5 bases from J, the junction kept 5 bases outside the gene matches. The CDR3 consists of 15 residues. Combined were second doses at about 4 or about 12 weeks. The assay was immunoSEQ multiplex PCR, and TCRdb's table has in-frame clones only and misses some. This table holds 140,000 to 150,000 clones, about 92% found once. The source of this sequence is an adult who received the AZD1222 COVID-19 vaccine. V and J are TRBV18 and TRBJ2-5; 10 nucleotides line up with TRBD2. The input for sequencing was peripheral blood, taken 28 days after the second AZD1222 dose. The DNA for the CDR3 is TGTGCCAGCTCACCAGGGCTAGCGGGAGTCGAGACCCAGTACTTC. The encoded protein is CASSPGLAGVETQYF. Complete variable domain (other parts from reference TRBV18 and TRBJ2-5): NAGVMQNPRHLVRRRGQEARLRCSPMKGHSHVYWYRQLPEEGLKFMVYLQKENIIDESGMPKERFSAEFPKEGPSILRIQQVVRGDSAAYFCASSPGLAGVETQYFGPGTRLLVL.